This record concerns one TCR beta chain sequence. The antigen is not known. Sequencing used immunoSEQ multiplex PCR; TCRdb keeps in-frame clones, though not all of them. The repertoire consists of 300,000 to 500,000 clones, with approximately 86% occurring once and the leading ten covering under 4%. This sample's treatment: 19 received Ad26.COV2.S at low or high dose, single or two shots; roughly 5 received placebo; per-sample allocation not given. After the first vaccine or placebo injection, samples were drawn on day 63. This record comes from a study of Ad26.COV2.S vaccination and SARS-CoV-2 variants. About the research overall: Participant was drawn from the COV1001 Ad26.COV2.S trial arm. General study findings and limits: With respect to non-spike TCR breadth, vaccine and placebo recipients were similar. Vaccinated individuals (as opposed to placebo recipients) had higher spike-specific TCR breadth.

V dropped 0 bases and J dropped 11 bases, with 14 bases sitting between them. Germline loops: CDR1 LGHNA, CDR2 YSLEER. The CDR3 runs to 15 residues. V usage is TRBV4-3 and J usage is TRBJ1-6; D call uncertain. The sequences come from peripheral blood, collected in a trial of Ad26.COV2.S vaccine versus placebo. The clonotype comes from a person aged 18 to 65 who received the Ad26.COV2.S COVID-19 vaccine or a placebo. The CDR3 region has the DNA TGCGCCAGCAGCCAAGAAGGTGTGGGGAGGACACCCCTCCACTTT. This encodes CASSQEGVGRTPLHF.